The next 16 T cell receptor beta chains were all read from a single sample in a study of T-cell memory formation after mild COVID-19. In TCRdb, the 5' RACE reads were re-called with MiXCR into one record per CDR3 protein. The table lists roughly 49,000 distinct CDR3 sequences, about 28% of them singletons. Sequenced input: PBMCs or a T cell subset sorted from them (not recorded which). Receptor source: a man in his late teens or twenties who had mild COVID-19 (a few samples of this study predate the infection). Cell type and time point are not known.

This rearrangement joins TRBV7-3 to TRBJ2-7, with TRBD1 identical over 7 bases. CDR1 SGHTA and CDR2 FQGTGA come from the germline V gene. CDR3 size: 13 residues. J gave up 4 bases and V 4 bases, and 4 bases lay outside the gene matches. CDR3 nucleotides: TGTGCCAGCAGCTGTCACAGGGGTTACGAGCAGTACGTC. Its translation is CASSCHRGYEQYV.

The J gene is TRBJ2-1, the V gene TRBV9; no reliable D call. CDR1 and CDR2 from the germline V gene are SGDLS and YYNGEE. This CDR3 comprises 12 residues. V gave up 3 bases and J gave up 2 bases, with 3 bases separating them. In DNA, the CDR3 is TGTGCCAGCAGCGCTGCCTACAATGAGCAGTTCTTC. Its protein is CASSAAYNEQFF.

In DNA form, the CDR3 reads TGCGCCAGCAGCTTCGTCTACAATGAGCAGTTCTTC. Encoded protein: CASSFVYNEQFF. The chain employs TRBV5-1 and TRBJ2-1; D not certain. The ends were cut back, 2 bases at V and 3 bases at J, with 3 bases in the middle. The CDR3 runs 12 residues. Per germline, CDR1 SGHRS and CDR2 YFSETQ.

This clonotype was observed a few times. CDR3 sequence: CASSLLEGMANQPQHF. CDR3 DNA: TGTGCCAGCAGTCTTCTCGAGGGGATGGCCAATCAGCCCCAGCATTTT. The chain carries TRBV12-3 or TRBV12-4 and TRBJ1-5, with D tentatively TRBD1 (5 bases). The length of the CDR3 is 16 residues. Trimming removed 5 bases from V and 3 bases from J, with 17 bases in between.

The chain has TRBV12-3 or TRBV12-4 and TRBJ1-1; possible D gene TRBD1, 5 bases. The CDR3 consists of 14 residues. The V and J ends lost 5 bases and 4 bases respectively, with 14 bases between them. DNA of the CDR3: TGTGCCAGCAGTCCCTACTTAGGGGTCACTGAAGCTTTCTTT. It translates to CASSPYLGVTEAFF.

The chain links TRBV6-5 to TRBJ2-3; D is possibly TRBD1 (5 bases). The CDR3 runs 15 residues. Trimming pared 6 bases from V and 2 bases from J, leaving 15 bases between. The germline V gene has CDR1 MNHEY and CDR2 SVGAGI. CDR3 sequence: CASSRVGPDTDTQYF. In nucleotides, the CDR3 is TGTGCCAGCAGCCGCGTGGGGCCCGACACAGATACGCAGTATTTT.

The J gene is TRBJ1-1, the V gene TRBV3-1, with 7 bases aligning to TRBD1. This CDR3 is 14 amino acids long. The ends lost 4 bases at V and 6 bases at J; junction bases unmatched: 8. Germline V gene lookup returns CDR1 LGHDT and CDR2 YNNKEL (reference sequence). The CDR3 here is CASSPPTGWPEAFF. CDR3 DNA: TGTGCCAGCAGCCCGCCGACAGGGTGGCCTGAAGCTTTCTTT.

In this sample, this clonotype turned up a few times. The V gene is TRBV2, the J gene TRBJ2-3, with 9 positions matching TRBD1. J was trimmed by 4 bases and V by 1 base; bases with no gene match: 6. The germline V gene has CDR1 SNHLY and CDR2 FYNNEI. The CDR3 spans 16 residues. CDR3 region: CASSEGWDRASDTQYF. CDR3 nucleotide sequence: TGTGCCAGCAGTGAAGGATGGGACAGGGCATCAGATACGCAGTATTTT.

The CDR3 nucleotides read TGTGCCACCTCCCCCGGGCCTCGGACCTACGAGCAGTACTTC. Its protein product is CATSPGPRTYEQYF. The chain uses TRBV19 and TRBJ2-7; D gene unclear. The CDR3 totals 14 residues. Trimming pared 10 bases from V and 2 bases from J, leaving 18 bases between. Germline CDR1 is LNHDA and CDR2 is SQIVND (reference sequence).

V is TRBV4-1 and J is TRBJ2-3; 8 bases match TRBD2. Germline V lookup: CDR1 MGHRA, CDR2 YSYEKL. CDR3 length: 17 amino acids. Losses at the gene ends were 0 bases for V and 2 bases for J; bases not matched to a gene: 7. The CDR3, as DNA: TGCGCCAGCAGCCAAGATGAGACGGGGGGGATCACAGATACGCAGTATTTT. This codes for CASSQDETGGITDTQYF.

The chain is built from TRBV4-1 and TRBJ1-6; D unclear. The CDR3 consists of 13 residues. CDR1 and CDR2 (germline): MGHRA, YSYEKL. Trimming cost V 0 bases and J 14 bases, with 11 bases left between them. The CDR3 loop reads CASSQDPGGALHF. CDR3 sequence (DNA): TGCGCCAGCAGCCAAGATCCGGGCGGAGCCCTCCACTTT.

CDR3 sequence: CASNGGGSYEQYF. CDR3 nucleotides: TGTGCCAGCAACGGCGGGGGGTCCTACGAGCAGTACTTC. The rearrangement links TRBV2 to TRBJ2-7, with 8 bases matching TRBD2. The CDR3 is made up of 13 amino acids. V lost 7 bases and J lost 1; bases outside the gene matches: 3. From germline, CDR1 is SNHLY and CDR2 FYNNEI.

This clonotype was detected a few times. This chain links TRBV12-3 or TRBV12-4 with TRBJ2-4; no reliable D call. The V gene lost 6 bases and the J gene lost 9 bases, with 15 bases spanning the gap. The CDR3 contains 13 residues. The CDR3 DNA reads TGTGCCAGCAGCAACGACCGAAAGGTCATTCAGTACTTC. Protein product: CASSNDRKVIQYF.

This clonotype has a count of ten or more. The chain employs TRBV27 and TRBJ2-3, with D perhaps matching TRBD2 (7 bases). V lost 5 bases to trimming and J lost 6 bases, with 12 bases between them. The germline CDR1 and CDR2 sequences are MNHEY and SMNVEV (reference sequence). The CDR3 runs 13 residues. The CDR3 nucleotides are TGTGCCAGCAGTATCGGGGGGCTGGATACGCAGTATTTT. Translating it yields CASSIGGLDTQYF.

This clonotype has a count of ten or more. The rearrangement links TRBV18 to TRBJ2-5, with TRBD2 identical over 8 bases. Germline assignment: CDR1 KGHSH and CDR2 LQKENI. The CDR3 is 18 amino acids. V shed 3 bases and J 3 bases; nucleotides not matched to a gene: 15. The CDR3 coding sequence is TGTGCCAGCTCACCGAAGGCCTACGTGGTAGCGGGGAAAGAGACCCAGTACTTC. Its translation: CASSPKAYVVAGKETQYF.

V is TRBV6-5 and J is TRBJ1-5, with D perhaps matching TRBD1 (6 bases). The CDR3 length is 13 residues. In germline, CDR1 is MNHEY, CDR2 SVGAGI. Trimming removed 5 bases from V and 2 bases from J, with 7 bases in between. The CDR3 DNA reads as TGTGCCAGCAGTCACAGGGGCAATCAGCCCCAGCATTTT. Protein sequence: CASSHRGNQPQHF.